This paragraph covers one T cell receptor beta chain sequence. These data are taken from a study of blood T cell repertoires in COVID-19. Study in general: Italy, Spain and the United States were the sources of the convalescent and acute COVID-19 samples.

TCRdb keeps only in-frame clones here, not all; method: immunoSEQ multiplex PCR. The sample lists tens of thousands of clones, about 90% occurring once. This receptor was identified in a human donor with active COVID-19. The donor label of this sample is uncertain. Sequencing was done on a sample of peripheral blood.

This CDR3 is CASSQVDLVSTDTQYF. The CDR3 DNA reads TGCGCCAGCAGCCAGGTTGACTTGGTGAGCACAGATACGCAGTATTTT. The chain couples TRBV4-1 to TRBJ2-3; D unclear. The CDR3 totals 16 residues. Germline CDR1 is MGHRA and CDR2 is YSYEKL. Trimming removed 3 bases from V and 0 bases from J, with 13 bases in between.